These 10 T cell receptor beta chains came from one sample sequenced in a study of blood T cell repertoires in COVID-19. Produced via immunoSEQ multiplex PCR; TCRdb's table is partial and in-frame only. The sample yields roughly 150,000 clones, 75% to 90% seen once. Input material: peripheral blood. Receptors were obtained from a human donor in a cohort sampled during active COVID-19.

The V and J genes are TRBV2 and TRBJ1-1, with 7 positions matching TRBD1. After removal of 6 bases from V and 1 base from J, the junction contained 5 bases not matched to a gene. CDR1 is SNHLY and CDR2 is FYNNEI in the germline V gene. The CDR3 is 14 residues long. CDR3 amino acids: CASRGRDRNTEAFF. Written as DNA, the CDR3 is TGTGCCAGCAGGGGGCGGGACAGGAACACTGAAGCTTTCTTT.

V usage is TRBV20-1 and J usage is TRBJ2-1; no clear D gene. Trimming stripped 3 bases from V and 8 bases from J, with 14 bases between. This CDR3 is built from 13 residues. Germline-derived CDR1 and CDR2 are DFQATT and SNEGSKA (reference sequence). Here the CDR3 reads CSASSGPSYEQFF. CDR3 coding DNA: TGCAGTGCTAGTAGTGGGCCCAGTTATGAGCAGTTCTTC.

This clone turned up a few times. CDR3 in amino acids: CASSERSYGYTF. As DNA, the CDR3 is TGTGCCAGCAGTGAACGCAGCTATGGCTACACCTTC. The chain combines TRBV6-1 with TRBJ1-2; D is unclear. V was trimmed by 2 bases and J by 4 bases, leaving 5 bases between them. Germline CDR1 is MNHNS and CDR2 is SASEGT. The CDR3 contains 12 residues.

The rearrangement uses TRBV7-2 and TRBJ2-7, with 8 bases that match TRBD1. V lost 5 bases to trimming and J lost 4 bases; unmatched junction nucleotides: 4. This CDR3 contains 13 residues. Per germline, CDR1 SGHTA and CDR2 FQGNSA. This CDR3 is CASSLTGGYEQYF. CDR3 nucleotides: TGTGCCAGCAGCCTTACAGGGGGGTACGAGCAGTACTTC. The full variable domain, its missing parts supplied by reference TRBV7-2 and TRBJ2-7, is GAGVSQSPSNKVTEKGKDVELRCDPISGHTALYWYRQSLGQGLEFLIYFQGNSAPDKSGLPSDRFSAERTGGSVSTLTIQRTQQEDSAVYLCASSLTGGYEQYFGPGTRLTVT.

The J gene is TRBJ1-3, the V gene TRBV10-3, with D hard to call. Germline assignment: CDR1 ENHRY and CDR2 SYGVKD. The CDR3 runs to 14 residues. Trimming took 9 bases from V and 6 from J, leaving 18 bases between them. The chain's CDR3 is CAMRGTPKENTIYF. DNA for the CDR3: TGTGCCATGCGGGGTACCCCAAAGGAAAACACCATATATTTT.

The chain joins TRBV6-5 to TRBJ2-5; 9 positions agree with TRBD1. Germline V gives CDR1 MNHEY, CDR2 SVGAGI. Trimming took 6 bases from V and 1 from J; bases not matched to a gene: 3. This CDR3 has 14 residues. CDR3 bases: TGTGCCAGCAGCCGGGACAGGGCCCAAGAGACCCAGTACTTC. Encoded protein: CASSRDRAQETQYF.

This chain's CDR3 is CASSQDQAGKTNTIYF. CDR3 sequence (DNA): TGCGCCAGCAGCCAAGATCAGGCGGGTAAAACGAACACCATATATTTT. The chain combines TRBV4-3 with TRBJ1-3, with D unclear. This CDR3 is built from 16 residues. V gave up 0 bases and J gave up 7 bases, with 16 bases separating them. Germline V gene sequence: CDR1 LGHNA, CDR2 YSLEER.

The CDR3, as DNA: TGTGCCACCAGTGATACAGGGGGCGCGGACATTCAGTACTTC. Its translation: CATSDTGGADIQYF. This sequence joins TRBV24-1 and TRBJ2-4; 9 nucleotides align to TRBD1. The CDR3 is 14 amino acids. Per germline, CDR1 KGHDR and CDR2 SFDVKD. J was trimmed by 8 bases and V by 3 bases; bases with no gene match: 4.

The chain has TRBV18 and TRBJ2-7; D remains unclear. Trimming pared 4 bases from V and 0 bases from J, leaving 25 bases between. The germline V gene encodes CDR1 KGHSH and CDR2 LQKENI. This CDR3 has 19 residues. CDR3 residues: CASSHPLPWRKLFSYEQYF. The CDR3 coding sequence is TGTGCCAGCTCACACCCTTTACCTTGGAGAAAACTATTCTCCTACGAGCAGTACTTC. Full variable domain (outside the CDR3, taken from reference TRBV18 and TRBJ2-7): NAGVMQNPRHLVRRRGQEARLRCSPMKGHSHVYWYRQLPEEGLKFMVYLQKENIIDESGMPKERFSAEFPKEGPSILRIQQVVRGDSAAYFCASSHPLPWRKLFSYEQYFGPGTRLTVT.

The table lists this clone with a few counts. This chain joins TRBV3-1 (or the pseudogene TRBV3-2) and TRBJ1-2, with unresolved D. Trimming took 5 bases from V and 9 from J, leaving 13 bases between them. The CDR3 spans 12 residues. Germline values: CDR1 LGHDT, CDR2 YNNKEL (reference sequence). The DNA for the CDR3 is TGTGCCAGCAGCGCAGAGGGCACTAGCTACACCTTC. Translated: CASSAEGTSYTF.